A single sample is the source of the 24 T cell receptor beta chains below, sequenced in a study of T cells in localized non-small cell lung cancer. Repertoires were generated with immunoSEQ multiplex PCR, while TCRdb's copy carries only in-frame clones and drops some. In the table there are 55,000 or so clones, about 78% of which are singletons. Specimen: PBMCs, collected before any cancer treatment. The receptors shown here come from a woman aged 40-69 years with stage II lung adenocarcinoma.

There are a few counts of this clone. This rearrangement joins TRBV18 to TRBJ1-2, with D hard to call. Trimming stripped 5 bases from V and 4 bases from J, with 11 bases between. There are 13 residues in the CDR3. Per germline, CDR1 KGHSH and CDR2 LQKENI. The CDR3 DNA reads as TGTGCCAGCTCAGCTAGACGGCCCTATGGCTACACCTTC. This sequence encodes CASSARRPYGYTF.

By sample fraction, this clone is medium-sized. J is TRBJ1-3 and V is TRBV10-3; D call uncertain. The germline V and J ends were trimmed by 10 bases and 0 bases, with 13 bases remaining between them. CDR1 and CDR2 (germline): ENHRY, SYGVKD. This CDR3 region has 14 residues. In DNA, the CDR3 is TGTGCCACCAGAGCTGCAGACTCTGGAAACACCATATATTTT. Translated, it gives CATRAADSGNTIYF.

The DNA of the CDR3 is TGTGCCAGCAGGTTCGACACAATATCGACCGAGCAGTACTTC. This sequence encodes CASRFDTISTEQYF. The chain joins TRBV7-9 to TRBJ2-7; D is uncertain. CDR1 is SEHNR and CDR2 is FQNEAQ in the germline V gene (reference sequence). The CDR3 loop spans 14 amino acids. V lost 6 bases and J 6 bases, leaving 18 bases between the germline ends.

The chain has TRBV9 and TRBJ1-4; TRBD1 matches 10 bases. J was trimmed by 7 bases and V by 0 bases; bases with no gene match: 6. CDR3 length equals 16 residues. CDR1 SGDLS and CDR2 YYNGEE come from the germline V gene. As DNA, the CDR3 is TGTGCCAGCAGCGTAGGGGTCGGGACAGGGGCTGAAAAACTGTTTTTT. Amino acids: CASSVGVGTGAEKLFF.

This chain connects TRBV5-8 to TRBJ2-4; D is perhaps TRBD1 (5 bases). The length of the CDR3 is 19 residues. CDR1 is SGHTS, CDR2 YDEGEE, per germline. With 2 bases removed from V and 0 bases from J, the gap between germline ends came to 21 bases. The CDR3 coding sequence is TGTGCCAGCAGCTTAGTGGCAGGGTCCGTATCGTTAGCCAAAAACATTCAGTACTTC. Its protein product is CASSLVAGSVSLAKNIQYF.

CDR3 nucleotide sequence: TGTGCCAGCAGCAAAGGGGATCGGGGTGAAAAACTGTTTTTT. Translation: CASSKGDRGEKLFF. This chain uses TRBV7-9 with TRBJ1-4, with TRBD1 as a possible D gene (5 bases). CDR1 SEHNR and CDR2 FQNEAQ come from the germline V gene (reference sequence). This CDR3 comprises 14 residues. V lost 5 bases and J 7 bases, leaving 14 bases between the germline ends.

The chain has TRBV28 and TRBJ2-7, with a tentative D call TRBD1 (6 bases). The CDR3 runs to 14 residues. Germline V gives CDR1 MDHEN, CDR2 SYDVKM. The ends were cut back, 2 bases at V and 7 bases at J, with 15 bases in the middle. CDR3 loop: CASSLVRGIEEQYF. The DNA of the CDR3 is TGTGCCAGCAGTTTAGTTAGGGGGATAGAAGAGCAGTACTTC.

This clone has a single count. The J gene is TRBJ2-1, the V gene TRBV27; no clear D gene. Germline lookup yields CDR1 MNHEY and CDR2 SMNVEV (reference sequence). Trimming left V 6 bases short and J 4 bases short, with 19 bases between. This CDR3 comprises 16 residues. Here the CDR3 reads CASSLAPTTVYNEQFF. In DNA, the CDR3 is TGTGCCAGCAGCTTAGCTCCGACGACTGTATACAATGAGCAGTTCTTC.

This clone has only one observation. V is TRBV9 and J is TRBJ1-2; TRBD1 agrees at 8 bases. Germline V gene lookup returns CDR1 SGDLS and CDR2 YYNGEE. The CDR3 runs to 16 residues. J lost 3 bases, V lost 0 bases, and 7 bases had no gene match. The CDR3 nucleotides are TGTGCCAGCAGCGTAGATAACGGACAGGGATACTATGGCTACACCTTC. Translation gives CASSVDNGQGYYGYTF.

This clone was found once. The chain employs TRBV30 and TRBJ1-1; D is perhaps TRBD1 (6 bases). The CDR3 has 14 amino acids. Germline loops: CDR1 GTSNPN, CDR2 SVGIG (reference sequence). V was trimmed by 0 bases and J by 7 bases, leaving 15 bases between them. This CDR3 reads CAWSVLQGSHEAFF. In DNA, the CDR3 is TGTGCCTGGAGTGTCCTACAGGGAAGCCATGAAGCTTTCTTT.

J is TRBJ2-2 and V is TRBV6-6, with TRBD1 as a possible D gene (5 bases). The CDR3 has 14 residues. Trimming took 5 bases from V and 1 from J, leaving 8 bases between them. Per germline, CDR1 MNHNY and CDR2 SVGAGI (reference sequence). The CDR3 region is CASSVRENTGELFF. The DNA of the CDR3 is TGTGCCAGCAGTGTCAGGGAGAACACCGGGGAGCTGTTTTTT.

The chain is built from TRBV27 and TRBJ1-3; the D is unclear. Between the trimmed V and J ends, which lost 5 bases and 5 bases, there was a span of 10 bases. The CDR3 is made up of 13 amino acids. In germline, CDR1 is MNHEY, CDR2 SMNVEV (reference sequence). The CDR3 DNA reads TGTGCCAGCAGTCCGAGACCCCGAAACACCATATATTTT. Amino acids: CASSPRPRNTIYF.

This clone was observed a single time. Germline is not matched at one junction end, which may reflect a read error. The chain uses TRBV5-1 and TRBJ2-5, with TRBD2 identical over 8 bases. Germline V CDR1 and CDR2: SGHRS, YFSETQ. CDR3 length: 16 residues. The CDR3 DNA sequence: TGCGCCAGCACCTTGATCGCGGGGGGAATCCAAGAGACCCAGTACTTC. Its translation is CASTLIAGGIQETQYF.

This clone appeared once. This chain links TRBV18 with TRBJ1-6; D is unclear. V was clipped by 1 base and J by 8 bases, with 9 bases between them. The CDR3 totals 14 residues. CDR1 and CDR2 from the germline V gene are KGHSH and LQKENI. CDR3 amino acids: CASSPLWADSPLHF. The CDR3 coding sequence is TGTGCCAGCTCACCACTGTGGGCCGATTCACCCCTCCACTTT.

The chain combines TRBV7-2 with TRBJ1-5; 7 bases are shared with TRBD1. The germline V gene encodes CDR1 SGHTA and CDR2 FQGNSA. There are 13 residues in the CDR3. Unmatched junction bases numbered 8, after V lost 9 bases and J lost 6 bases. CDR3 coding DNA: TGTGCCAGTTCAGGACAGGCCCGTCAGCCCCAGCATTTT. Its protein is CASSGQARQPQHF. Full variable domain (remainder filled in from reference TRBV7-2 and TRBJ1-5): GAGVSQSPSNKVTEKGKDVELRCDPISGHTALYWYRQSLGQGLEFLIYFQGNSAPDKSGLPSDRFSAERTGGSVSTLTIQRTQQEDSAVYLCASSGQARQPQHFGDGTRLSIL.

This clone has just a few counts. The chain has TRBV7-2 and TRBJ1-5, with a tentative D call TRBD1 (6 bases). Germline CDR1 SGHTA, CDR2 FQGNSA. V lost 0 bases and J lost 2, with 17 bases in between. The length of the CDR3 is 18 residues. The CDR3 region is CASSLAAGGGGGNQPQHF. DNA for the CDR3: TGTGCCAGCAGCTTAGCCGCGGGGGGAGGGGGAGGCAATCAGCCCCAGCATTTT.

This clone has just one count. The chain couples TRBV30 to TRBJ1-2; D unclear. Germline V gene data show CDR1 as GTSNPN and CDR2 as SVGIG (reference sequence). The CDR3 totals 12 residues. Trimming took 2 bases from V and 5 from J, leaving 9 bases between them. The CDR3 sequence: CAWSLGEYGYTF. As DNA, the CDR3 is TGTGCCTGGAGTTTGGGAGAGTATGGCTACACCTTC. The complete variable domain, with remaining parts taken from reference TRBV30 and TRBJ1-2, reads SQTIHQWPATLVQPVGSPLSLECTVEGTSNPNLYWYRQAAGRGLQLLFYSVGIGQISSEVPQNLSASRPQDRQFILSSKKLLLSDSGFYLCAWSLGEYGYTFGSGTRLTVV.

V is TRBV29-1 and J is TRBJ2-1, with TRBD1 matching 9 bases. Per the germline V gene, CDR1 is SQVTM and CDR2 is ANQGSEA. Trimming at V came to 5 bases and at J to 7 bases, leaving 6 bases not matched to a gene. CDR3 length equals 13 residues. CDR3 coding DNA: TGCAGCGTTATCCGGGACAGGGAAAATGAGCAGTTCTTC. Its protein product is CSVIRDRENEQFF.

This clone was counted once. The chain has TRBV28 and TRBJ2-7; tentatively, D is TRBD1 (6 bases). CDR3 length: 13 residues. Trimming stripped 5 bases from V and 3 bases from J, with 11 bases between. Germline V gene sequence: CDR1 MDHEN, CDR2 SYDVKM. CDR3 sequence (DNA): TGTGCCAGCAGTCCCGCACAGGGCTACGAGCAGTACTTC. Amino acids: CASSPAQGYEQYF.

The chain carries TRBV6-6 and TRBJ1-2; 8 positions agree with TRBD1. The CDR3 consists of 15 residues. Germline V lookup: CDR1 MNHNY, CDR2 SVGAGI (reference sequence). Unmatched junction bases numbered 15, after V lost 7 bases and J lost 8 bases. This CDR3 is CASTPGAQGARGYTF. The CDR3 nucleotides are TGTGCCAGCACCCCGGGGGCGCAGGGGGCTAGAGGCTACACCTTC.

The CDR3 here is CASSLEGRGTQYF. CDR3 sequence (DNA): TGTGCCAGCAGCTTAGAAGGACGTGGGACCCAGTACTTC. V is TRBV7-8 and J is TRBJ2-5; D unresolved. This CDR3 comprises 13 residues. The germline V gene encodes CDR1 SGHVS and CDR2 FQNEAQ. Trimming took 1 base from V and 7 from J, leaving 10 bases between them.

The CDR3 sequence is CASRPGQTQEKLFF. Here the CDR3 DNA reads TGTGCCAGTCGTCCGGGACAGACTCAGGAAAAACTGTTTTTT. V gene TRBV2 combines with J gene TRBJ1-4, with TRBD1 identical over 7 bases. With 9 bases clipped from V and 8 bases from J, the junction kept 12 bases outside the gene matches. This CDR3 region has 14 residues. CDR1 SNHLY and CDR2 FYNNEI come from the germline V gene. Looking up the rest from reference TRBV2 and TRBJ1-4 gives the full variable domain: EPEVTQTPSHQVTQMGQEVILRCVPISNHLYFYWYRQILGQKVEFLVSFYNNEISEKSEIFDDQFSVERPDGSNFTLKIRSTKLEDSAMYFCASRPGQTQEKLFFGSGTQLSVL.

This clone was recorded only once. The rearrangement joins TRBV4-2 to TRBJ1-2, with D possibly TRBD1 on 5 matching bases. There are 11 residues in the CDR3. V was pared by 1 base and J by 13 bases, with 10 bases between. Germline V CDR1 and CDR2: LGHNA, YNFKEQ. The CDR3 DNA reads as TGTGCCAGCAGCCAAGCAGGGTCTAGCACCTTC. This encodes CASSQAGSSTF.

This clone was counted between two and nine times. The gene calls are TRBV4-2 and TRBJ1-2; 7 positions agree with TRBD1. The CDR3 consists of 19 residues. V shed 0 bases and J 1 base; nucleotides not matched to a gene: 14. From germline, CDR1 is LGHNA and CDR2 YNFKEQ. The CDR3, as DNA: TGTGCCAGCAGCCAAGACCTAGGGGGCAGCGTCGTCCTTAACTATGGCTACACCTTC. Translated, it gives CASSQDLGGSVVLNYGYTF.